This TCR beta chain was recovered during a study of shared clonotypes between healthy human individuals. The CDR3 contains 18 residues. Germline lookup yields CDR1 SNHLY and CDR2 FYNNEI. The V and J ends lost 7 bases and 1 base, in that order; junction bases with no gene match: 9. Using immunoSEQ multiplex PCR, the repertoire was profiled, and TCRdb retains in-frame clones only, with some absent. The sample carries around 1,900,000 clones, just over 90% recorded once. CD45RO-negative, CCR7-positively selected cells formed the naive CD8 fraction, excluding terminally differentiated effector memory CD45RA+ cells.

The TCR was taken from a young man in good health. Some clones in this sample may be carry-over from other donors' samples. The V and J genes are TRBV2 and TRBJ2-3, with 15 bases fitting TRBD2. Sequenced: naive CD8+ T cells from PBMCs. The CDR3 region is CASTGLAGGPSRTDTQYF. The DNA for the CDR3 is TGTGCCAGCACCGGACTAGCGGGAGGGCCGTCCCGCACAGATACGCAGTATTTT.